The next 10 T cell receptor beta chains were all read from a single sample in a study of beta chain features in type 1 diabetes. The investigators reverse transcribed all of the isolated RNA, so they sequenced expressed TCRB transcripts. Some clones are missing from TCRdb's copy, which holds only in-frame ones; the method was immunoSEQ multiplex PCR. Counted here are around 150,000 clones, 6.9% occurring once; the ten biggest clones make up 1.4%. Sequenced material: central memory CD4+ T cells from blood. These receptors were obtained from a woman younger than 45 in good health.

The table lists this clone with many counts. This sequence joins TRBV15 and TRBJ2-1; 7 nucleotides match TRBD2. The CDR3 has 16 amino acids. In germline, CDR1 is LNHNV, CDR2 YYDKDF (reference sequence). J gave up 2 bases and V 0 bases, and 4 bases lay outside the gene matches. In DNA, the CDR3 is TGTGCCACCAGCAGAGATCTCGGGGGGACCTACAATGAGCAGTTCTTC. Its translation: CATSRDLGGTYNEQFF. Complete variable domain (other parts from reference TRBV15 and TRBJ2-1): DAMVIQNPRYQVTQFGKPVTLSCSQTLNHNVMYWYQQKSSQAPKLLFHYYDKDFNNEADTPDNFQSRRPNTSFCFLDIRSPGLGDTAMYLCATSRDLGGTYNEQFFGPGTRLTVL.

There are a few counts of this clone. This chain links TRBV7-8 with TRBJ1-2; D uncertain. The V and J ends lost 5 bases and 7 bases respectively, with 14 bases between them. Germline CDR1 reads SGHVS; CDR2 reads FQNEAQ. This CDR3 contains 13 residues. CDR3 nucleotides: TGTGCCAGCAGCACCCCGGAGGGTGGTGGCTACACCTTC. Its protein product is CASSTPEGGGYTF.

This clone showed up just a few times. V and J are TRBV7-3 and TRBJ2-2; D might be TRBD1 (6 bases). The CDR3 consists of 15 residues. V lost 2 bases and J 1 base, leaving 8 bases between the germline ends. The germline V gene encodes CDR1 SGHTA and CDR2 FQGTGA. CDR3 nucleotide sequence: TGTGCCAGCAGCTTAGCAGGGGAGAACACCGGGGAGCTGTTTTTT. Amino acid sequence: CASSLAGENTGELFF. Drawing the rest from reference TRBV7-3 and TRBJ2-2, the complete variable domain is GAGVSQTPSNKVTEKGKYVELRCDPISGHTALYWYRQSLGQGPEFLIYFQGTGAADDSGLPNDRFFAVRPEGSVSTLKIQRTERGDSAVYLCASSLAGENTGELFFGEGSRLTVL.

This chain links TRBV7-3 with TRBJ1-1; D perhaps matches TRBD1 (5 bases). V was shortened by 5 bases and J by 4 bases, with 11 bases between the two germline ends. Germline V gene lookup returns CDR1 SGHTA and CDR2 FQGTGA. CDR3 length: 13 residues. Here the CDR3 reads CASSETRGTEAFF. The CDR3 DNA reads as TGTGCCAGCAGCGAGACTAGGGGCACTGAAGCTTTCTTT.

The chain links TRBV7-8 to TRBJ2-3, with D perhaps matching TRBD2 (6 bases). The CDR3 contains 17 residues. Trimming removed 3 bases from V and 4 bases from J, with 20 bases in between. CDR1 is SGHVS and CDR2 is FQNEAQ in the germline V gene. Here the CDR3 reads CASSFEGRRVLADTQYF. CDR3 DNA: TGTGCCAGCAGCTTTGAGGGGAGGAGGGTTTTGGCAGATACGCAGTATTTT.

The V gene is TRBV28, the J gene TRBJ1-1, with TRBD1 as a possible D gene (6 bases). Trimming shortened V by 4 bases and J by 5 bases, and 8 bases separated the two germline ends. Germline-derived CDR1 and CDR2 are MDHEN and SYDVKM. The CDR3 sequence is 12 residues long. The CDR3 here is CASSSGQTEAFF. CDR3 sequence (DNA): TGTGCCAGCAGTTCAGGACAGACTGAAGCTTTCTTT.

This clone was counted only a few times. The genes are TRBV27 and TRBJ2-7; TRBD2 might be the D (6 bases). CDR1 MNHEY and CDR2 SMNVEV come from the germline V gene (reference sequence). V lost 2 bases, J lost 5 bases, and 16 bases lay in between. This CDR3 comprises 15 residues. CDR3 sequence (DNA): TGTGCCAGCAGTTTAAGGGTTTCGGGAGTCCACGAGCAGTACTTC. Its protein product is CASSLRVSGVHEQYF.

Only a few counts were recorded for this clone. The chain recombines TRBV10-3 with TRBJ2-7, with a weak D call TRBD2 (5 bases). The CDR3 is 16 residues long. Trimming took 3 bases from V and 3 from J, leaving 18 bases between them. CDR1 is ENHRY and CDR2 is SYGVKD in the germline V gene. The CDR3 is CAISEEARGRIYEQYF. The CDR3 DNA reads as TGTGCCATCAGTGAAGAAGCCAGAGGGAGAATCTACGAGCAGTACTTC.

The gene calls are TRBV7-9 and TRBJ2-1; TRBD2 aligns across 14 bases. V was clipped by 4 bases and J by 9 bases; unmatched bases: 5. This CDR3 is 15 amino acids long. In germline, CDR1 is SEHNR, CDR2 FQNEAQ (reference sequence). CDR3 amino acids: CASSSGLAGEGEQFF. The DNA of the CDR3 is TGTGCCAGCAGCTCGGGACTAGCGGGAGAGGGTGAGCAGTTCTTC.

This clone was seen a handful of times. This chain connects TRBV11-2 to TRBJ2-1; a weak D match, TRBD2 (6 bases). The germline V and J ends were trimmed by 3 bases and 6 bases, with 12 bases remaining between them. CDR1 and CDR2 from the germline V gene are SGHAT and FQNNGV. The CDR3 has 14 residues. The CDR3 DNA follows: TGTGCCAGCAGCTTCGAATCGGGAGCCAATGAGCAGTTCTTC. Encoded protein: CASSFESGANEQFF.